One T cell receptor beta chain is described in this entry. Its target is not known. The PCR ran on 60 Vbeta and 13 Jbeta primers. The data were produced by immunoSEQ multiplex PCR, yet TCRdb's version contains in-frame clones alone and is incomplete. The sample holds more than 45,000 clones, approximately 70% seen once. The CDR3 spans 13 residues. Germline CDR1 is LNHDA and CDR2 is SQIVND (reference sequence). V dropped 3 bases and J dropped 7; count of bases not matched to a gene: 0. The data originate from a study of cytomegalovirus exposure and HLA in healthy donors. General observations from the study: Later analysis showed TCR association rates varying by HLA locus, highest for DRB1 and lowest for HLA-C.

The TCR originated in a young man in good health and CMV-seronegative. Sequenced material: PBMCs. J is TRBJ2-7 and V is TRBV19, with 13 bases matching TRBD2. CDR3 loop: CASSMGLAGEQYF. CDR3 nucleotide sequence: TGTGCCAGTAGTATGGGACTAGCGGGAGAGCAGTACTTC.